A single T cell receptor (beta chain) is shown here with its context. This CDR3 is 15 amino acids long. Germline values: CDR1 MNHNS, CDR2 SASEGT. The V end was cut by 4 bases, the J end by 2 bases, with 13 bases between. PCR employed 60 Vbeta and 13 Jbeta primers. Measured with immunoSEQ multiplex PCR; TCRdb has only the in-frame clones, and not every one. The data hold approximately 240,000 clones, with approximately 90% observed a single time. This entry comes from a study of cytomegalovirus exposure and HLA in healthy donors. The chain uses TRBV6-1 and TRBJ2-3; possibly TRBD2 for D (5 bases). This TCR was sampled from a woman under 30 in good health and CMV-seronegative. The sequencing input was PBMCs. Written as DNA, the CDR3 is TGTGCCAGCAGTGCCCCTGGGGAGAACACAGATACGCAGTATTTT. Its translation: CASSAPGENTDTQYF.